The clone carrying this T cell receptor beta chain has at least ten counts. What it binds is not known. This record comes from a study of spatial heterogeneity in lung cancer. Overall study: The count of detected beta-chain sequences consistently exceeded that of alpha-chain sequences. TCR and UMI combinations that were unique each appeared, on average, more than ten times in raw reads.

Study-wide results and caveats: More often at tumor resection than at routine follow-up, ubiquitous expanded tumor TCRs were detected in the blood.

The time point here: sample taken at primary tumor resection. Sequencing of whole RNA from tumor, nontumor lung or frozen PBMC involved no sorting. This CDR3 contains 9 residues. A distinct unique molecular identifier was carried by each TCR cDNA molecule. TCRdb redid the calling of the 5' RACE reads with MiXCR, one entry per CDR3 protein. The sample gives some 28,000 distinct CDR3 sequences, around 8% of which show up once; roughly 35% is in the top ten. The sequence came from a female donor with early-stage non-small cell lung cancer. This specimen consisted of PBMCs, obtained at surgery. The chain uses TRBV21-1 and TRBJ2-7; the table's TRBD2 call for D was not verified on the DNA. TRBV21-1 is deemed a pseudogene. The CDR3 sequence: CASSKDSLF. The CDR3 DNA reads as TGTGCCAGCAGCAAGGACTCTCTTTTC.